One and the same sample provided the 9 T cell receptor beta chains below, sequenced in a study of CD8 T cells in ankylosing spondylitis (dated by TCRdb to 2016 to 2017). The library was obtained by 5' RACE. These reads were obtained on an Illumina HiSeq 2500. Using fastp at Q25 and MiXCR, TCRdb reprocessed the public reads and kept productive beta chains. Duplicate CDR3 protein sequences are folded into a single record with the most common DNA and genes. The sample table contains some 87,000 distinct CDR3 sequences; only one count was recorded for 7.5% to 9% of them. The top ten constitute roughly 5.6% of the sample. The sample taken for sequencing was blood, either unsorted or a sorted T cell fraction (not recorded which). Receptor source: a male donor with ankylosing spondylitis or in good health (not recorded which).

The CDR3 loop is CASRQGAPAYEQYF. In DNA, the CDR3 is TGTGCCAGCAGGCAGGGGGCTCCGGCCTACGAGCAGTACTTC. This chain uses TRBV2 with TRBJ2-7, with 8 bases that match TRBD1. Germline V gene data show CDR1 as SNHLY and CDR2 as FYNNEI. CDR3 length equals 14 residues. Trimming cost V 6 bases and J 2 bases; bases outside gene matches: 6.

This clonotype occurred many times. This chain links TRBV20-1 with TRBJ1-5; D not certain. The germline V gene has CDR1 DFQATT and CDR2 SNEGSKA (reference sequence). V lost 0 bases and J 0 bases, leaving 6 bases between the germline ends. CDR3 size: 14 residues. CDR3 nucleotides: TGCAGTGCTAGAGATAACTATAGCAATCAGCCCCAGCATTTT. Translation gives CSARDNYSNQPQHF.

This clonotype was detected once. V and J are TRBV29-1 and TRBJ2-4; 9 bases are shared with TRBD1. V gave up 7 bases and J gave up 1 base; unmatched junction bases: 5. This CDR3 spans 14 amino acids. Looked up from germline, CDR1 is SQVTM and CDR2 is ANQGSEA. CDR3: CSAQGAFAKNIQYF. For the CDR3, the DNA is TGCAGCGCACAGGGGGCTTTTGCCAAAAACATTCAGTACTTC.

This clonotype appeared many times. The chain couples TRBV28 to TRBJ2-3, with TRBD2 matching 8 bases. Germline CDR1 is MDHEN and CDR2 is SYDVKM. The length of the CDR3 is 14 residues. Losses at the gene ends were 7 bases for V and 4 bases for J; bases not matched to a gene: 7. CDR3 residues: CASTRGGSADTQYF. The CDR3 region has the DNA TGTGCCAGCACGCGCGGGGGGAGCGCAGATACGCAGTATTTT.

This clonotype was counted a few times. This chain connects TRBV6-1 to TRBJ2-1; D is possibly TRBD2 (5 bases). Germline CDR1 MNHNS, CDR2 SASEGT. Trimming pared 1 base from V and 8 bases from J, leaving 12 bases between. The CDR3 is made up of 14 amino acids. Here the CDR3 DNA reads TGTGCCAGCAGTGAAGGTCGGCGGGTCCATGAGCAGTTCTTC. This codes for CASSEGRRVHEQFF.

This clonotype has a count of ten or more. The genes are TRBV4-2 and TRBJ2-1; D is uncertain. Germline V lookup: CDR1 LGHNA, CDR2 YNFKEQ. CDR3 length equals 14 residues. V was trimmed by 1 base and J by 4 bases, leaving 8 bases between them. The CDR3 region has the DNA TGTGCCAGCAGCCAAGTTGCTCTTTACAATGAGCAGTTCTTC. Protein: CASSQVALYNEQFF.

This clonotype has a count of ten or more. The CDR3 region is CASSPGSGHYNEQFF. CDR3 DNA sequence: TGTGCCAGCTCACCAGGGTCAGGGCACTACAATGAGCAGTTCTTC. The rearrangement links TRBV18 to TRBJ2-1, with D maybe TRBD1 (5 bases). The V and J ends lost 2 bases and 3 bases respectively, with 11 bases between them. The CDR3 runs 15 residues. Germline CDR1 KGHSH, CDR2 LQKENI.

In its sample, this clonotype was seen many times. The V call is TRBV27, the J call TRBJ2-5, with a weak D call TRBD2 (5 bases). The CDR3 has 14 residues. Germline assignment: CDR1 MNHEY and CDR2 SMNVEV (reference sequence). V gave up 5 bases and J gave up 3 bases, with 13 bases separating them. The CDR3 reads CASSVRGAEETQYF. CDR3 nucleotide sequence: TGTGCCAGCAGTGTCCGGGGTGCAGAAGAGACCCAGTACTTC.

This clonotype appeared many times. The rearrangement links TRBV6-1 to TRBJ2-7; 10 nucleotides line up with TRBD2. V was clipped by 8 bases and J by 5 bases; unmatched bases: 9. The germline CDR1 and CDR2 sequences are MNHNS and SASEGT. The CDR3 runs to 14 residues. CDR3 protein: CASFPSGGADEQYF. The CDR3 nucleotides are TGTGCCAGCTTCCCGAGCGGGGGGGCCGACGAGCAGTACTTC.